A selection of T cell receptor beta chains follows, all from one sample in a study of neurological immune-mediated disorders. TCRdb reanalysed the 5' RACE reads using MiXCR and keeps one entry per CDR3 protein. The sample holds 60,000 to 80,000 distinct CDR3 sequences; roughly 4.8% are singletons and the top ten take roughly 3.3%. Sequenced input: PBMCs. The receptors shown here come from a woman between 45 and 60 years old with multiple sclerosis. The conserved cysteine and the conserved F or W are not part of the CDR3 here. Fields, in order: V gene, J gene, CDR3 protein.

V: TRBV5-1; J: TRBJ1-4; CDR3: ASSPSIDGKLF
V: TRBV7-2; J: TRBJ2-3; CDR3: ASSLTERGTILTQY
V: TRBV5-1; J: TRBJ1-1; CDR3: ASSLDTGTLEAF
V: TRBV20-1; J: TRBJ2-5; CDR3: SALRSQETQY
V: TRBV5-1; J: TRBJ1-4; CDR3: ASSLAGPGNEKLF
V: TRBV3-1; J: TRBJ2-2; CDR3: ASSQAPTGELF
V: TRBV3-1; J: TRBJ1-2; CDR3: ASSRRIGYGYT
V: TRBV29-1; J: TRBJ2-1; CDR3: SVVVAGINEQF
V: TRBV4-2; J: TRBJ2-6; CDR3: ASSTGLAGLNSGANVLT
V: TRBV10-2; J: TRBJ2-1; CDR3: ASSNGGGTYNEQF
V: TRBV12-3/TRBV12-4; J: TRBJ1-1; CDR3: ASSFGGWAAEAF
V: TRBV10-3; J: TRBJ1-2; CDR3: AIRPRTGSQSSINYGYT
V: TRBV6-1; J: TRBJ2-7; CDR3: ASSGGSYEQY
V: TRBV11-2; J: TRBJ1-6; CDR3: ASSRTGSGSPLH
V: TRBV4-3; J: TRBJ1-5; CDR3: ASSQNTNQPQH
V: TRBV20-1; J: TRBJ1-3; CDR3: SATRPESGNTIY
V: TRBV6-2/TRBV6-3; J: TRBJ1-5; CDR3: ASSYSGDGNQPQH
V: TRBV5-4; J: TRBJ1-2; CDR3: ASSQVPEPRVGYT
V: TRBV20-1; J: TRBJ1-1; CDR3: SASNGAVGNTEAF
V: TRBV20-1; J: TRBJ1-5; CDR3: SAQTGRSGQPQN
V: TRBV20-1; J: TRBJ2-3; CDR3: SANIAGSSTDTQY
V: TRBV5-1; J: TRBJ1-1; CDR3: ASSLGWGLNTEAF
V: TRBV4-1; J: TRBJ2-2; CDR3: ASSQARDWGTGELF
V: TRBV7-2; J: TRBJ2-3; CDR3: ASSLTPAGPATQY
V: TRBV6-4; J: TRBJ2-6; CDR3: ASSDSGAGANVLT
V: TRBV3-1; J: TRBJ1-6; CDR3: ASSPDPTYNSPLN
V: TRBV6-4; J: TRBJ2-1; CDR3: ASSDSSRGNEQF
V: TRBV28; J: TRBJ2-7; CDR3: ASSLERAISGKEQY